The 8 T cell receptor beta chains below were found in one sample sequenced in a study of blood T cell repertoires in COVID-19. Clones were read by immunoSEQ multiplex PCR, and TCRdb kept only the in-frame ones, dropping some. This table holds over 150,000 clones, 75% to 80% found once. The specimen was peripheral blood. These TCRs come from an elderly man with acute or convalescent COVID-19.

This clone is a singleton in its sample. The rearrangement joins TRBV15 to TRBJ1-3; maybe TRBD1 (5 bases). Germline V gene data show CDR1 as LNHNV and CDR2 as YYDKDF (reference sequence). V was pared by 3 bases and J by 0 bases, with 9 bases between. The CDR3 sequence is 15 residues long. The CDR3 bases are TGTGCCACCAGCAGGGACACCGGCTCTGGAAACACCATATATTTT. Its translation is CATSRDTGSGNTIYF.

This sequence joins TRBV29-1 and TRBJ1-2, with 8 bases fitting TRBD1. Germline CDR1 SQVTM, CDR2 ANQGSEA. The CDR3 contains 15 residues. V dropped 7 bases and J dropped 2; count of bases not matched to a gene: 12. The CDR3 coding sequence is TGCAGCGCGGCCCAACCGACAGGGGACAACTATGGCTACACCTTC. Translation: CSAAQPTGDNYGYTF.

The sample holds one count of this clone. The chain uses TRBV6-5 and TRBJ2-2; D not resolved. Trimming left V 6 bases short and J 6 bases short, with 11 bases between. There are 13 residues in the CDR3. In germline, CDR1 is MNHEY, CDR2 SVGAGI. The CDR3 region has the DNA TGTGCCAGCAGCCGCTCCCAGTCCGGGGAGCTGTTTTTT. Its translation: CASSRSQSGELFF.

V usage is TRBV19 and J usage is TRBJ1-2, with unresolved D. With 7 bases removed from V and 6 bases from J, the gap between germline ends came to 15 bases. The germline V gene encodes CDR1 LNHDA and CDR2 SQIVND (reference sequence). The CDR3 length is 13 residues. CDR3 sequence reads: CASTTTRENGYTF. CDR3 DNA sequence: TGTGCCAGTACCACGACTAGGGAGAATGGCTACACCTTC.

This chain links TRBV19 with TRBJ1-2; no clear D gene. Germline V gives CDR1 LNHDA, CDR2 SQIVND (reference sequence). This CDR3 contains 14 residues. V was clipped by 3 bases and J by 8 bases, with 16 bases between them. This CDR3 reads CASSIGISMEGYTF. The CDR3 nucleotides are TGTGCCAGTAGTATCGGGATCTCTATGGAGGGCTACACCTTC. The variable domain in full, with the rest retrieved from reference TRBV19 and TRBJ1-2, is DGGITQSPKYLFRKEGQNVTLSCEQNLNHDAMYWYRQDPGQGLRLIYYSQIVNDFQKGDIAEGYSVSREKKESFPLTVTSAQKNPTAFYLCASSIGISMEGYTFGSGTRLTVV.

J is TRBJ1-5 and V is TRBV10-1; tentative D call: TRBD1 (5 bases). This CDR3 is built from 14 residues. V lost 2 bases and J 9 bases, leaving 14 bases between the germline ends. Germline CDR1 reads WNHNN; CDR2 reads SYGVQD (reference sequence). The CDR3, as DNA: TGCGCCAGCAGTGAGAACCCAGGGTTTGGGCCCCAGCATTTT. As protein: CASSENPGFGPQHF.

The V gene is TRBV7-6, the J gene TRBJ1-5, with TRBD1 matching 10 bases. With V trimmed by 5 bases and J by 4 bases, 5 bases remained unmatched. This CDR3 region has 15 residues. The germline CDR1 and CDR2 sequences are SGHVS and FNYEAQ. The CDR3 DNA is TGTGCCAGCAGCACCGGGACAGGGGCAAATCAGCCCCAGCATTTT. Translated, it gives CASSTGTGANQPQHF. The whole variable domain, remainder taken from reference TRBV7-6 and TRBJ1-5, is GAGVSQSPRYKVTKRGQDVALRCDPISGHVSLYWYRQALGQGPEFLTYFNYEAQQDKSGLPNDRFSAERPEGSISTLTIQRTEQRDSAMYRCASSTGTGANQPQHFGDGTRLSIL.

CDR3 coding DNA: TGCGCCAGCAGACCGGCCGGAGAAAAAGAGACCCAGTACTTC. Its protein is CASRPAGEKETQYF. The chain is built from TRBV5-1 and TRBJ2-5; D unresolved. V lost 5 bases and J lost 3, with 14 bases in between. CDR1 is SGHRS, CDR2 YFSETQ, per germline. The CDR3 totals 14 residues.